This T cell receptor (beta chain) was captured in a study of blood T cell repertoires in COVID-19. Study-level background: Samples representing acute and convalescent COVID-19 were sourced from the United States, Italy and Spain.

The age range of participants was about 18 to 90 years, with residence in some 25 US areas. In the source study's methods: For nucleated cells, counts were estimated from reference gene primer amplification. Using immunoSEQ multiplex PCR, the repertoire was profiled, and TCRdb retains in-frame clones only, with some absent. D and trimming come from the DNA, and the V and J calls and clone size come from that table. The sample yields around 130,000 clones, about 86% seen once. The length of the CDR3 is 13 residues. V was clipped by 0 bases and J by 5 bases, with 8 bases between them. Germline V gene lookup returns CDR1 LGHDT and CDR2 YNNKEL (reference sequence).

This TCR came from a man aged 35 to 55 with acute COVID-19. The chain joins TRBV3-1 (or the pseudogene TRBV3-2) to TRBJ2-7; D unresolved. The sequencing sample was made of PBMCs or T cells enriched from blood (not recorded which). CDR3 coding DNA: TGTGCCAGCAGCCAAGAAACTACCCACGAGCAGTACTTC. This translates into CASSQETTHEQYF.